This is a list of T cell receptor beta chains from one sample in a study of tissue T cells after allogeneic stem cell transplantation. Produced via immunoSEQ multiplex PCR; TCRdb's table is partial and in-frame only. The repertoire holds more than 8,000 clones, just over 55% seen once, with under 20% in the top ten. The specimen comprised tissue from the jejunum, sampled at autopsy. Every receptor here comes from a female donor of 60 years or more with lung cancer. The CDR3 runs from the conserved cysteine through the conserved F or W. D genes are given only for firm matches. Clone size is shown for a subset of rows, as once, few, many or a class of expanded clone.

v_gene: TRBV6-2/TRBV6-3
j_gene: TRBJ2-3
abundance: -
d_gene: -
CDR3aa: CASSHQTTPSTDTQYF
CDR3nt: TGTGCCAGCAGCCACCAGACTACCCCTAGCACAGATACGCAGTATTTT

v_gene: TRBV19
j_gene: TRBJ2-3
abundance: -
d_gene: -
CDR3aa: CATNPGAGSTDTQYF
CDR3nt: TGTGCCACCAACCCAGGGGCCGGTAGCACAGATACGCAGTATTTT

v_gene: TRBV24-1
j_gene: TRBJ1-2
abundance: -
d_gene: -
CDR3aa: CATSDSNYGYTF
CDR3nt: TGTGCCACCAGTGATTCGAATTATGGCTACACCTTC

v_gene: TRBV4-2
j_gene: TRBJ1-5
abundance: -
d_gene: TRBD1
CDR3aa: CASRQGGSGNQPQHF
CDR3nt: TGTGCCAGCAGACAGGGGGGAAGCGGCAATCAGCCCCAGCATTTT

v_gene: TRBV18
j_gene: TRBJ2-7
abundance: few
d_gene: -
CDR3aa: CASSTRGGTYEQYF
CDR3nt: TGTGCCAGCTCCACTCGGGGCGGAACCTACGAGCAGTACTTC

v_gene: TRBV5-4
j_gene: TRBJ2-2
abundance: few
d_gene: -
CDR3aa: CASSLQGITGELFF
CDR3nt: TGTGCCAGCAGCTTGCAGGGGATCACCGGGGAGCTGTTTTTT

v_gene: TRBV4-1
j_gene: TRBJ1-3
abundance: -
d_gene: -
CDR3aa: CASSRGDSGNTIYF
CDR3nt: TGCGCCAGCAGCCGGGGCGACTCTGGAAACACCATATATTTT

v_gene: TRBV6-5
j_gene: TRBJ1-2
abundance: once
d_gene: TRBD1
CDR3aa: CASRDRGKGYGYTF
CDR3nt: TGTGCCAGCAGAGACAGGGGAAAGGGCTATGGCTACACCTTC

v_gene: TRBV5-1
j_gene: TRBJ2-3
abundance: -
d_gene: TRBD2
CDR3aa: CASSLLKAGGKDTQYF
CDR3nt: TGCGCCAGCAGCTTGCTTAAGGCGGGGGGAAAAGATACGCAGTATTTT

v_gene: TRBV7-2
j_gene: TRBJ1-5
abundance: -
d_gene: -
CDR3aa: CASSLMGGNQPQHF
CDR3nt: TGTGCCAGCAGCTTAATGGGGGGCAATCAGCCCCAGCATTTT

v_gene: TRBV30
j_gene: TRBJ2-7
abundance: -
d_gene: -
CDR3aa: CAWSAGVYEQYF
CDR3nt: TGTGCCTGGAGTGCAGGCGTCTACGAGCAGTACTTC

v_gene: TRBV7-8
j_gene: TRBJ2-3
abundance: large
d_gene: TRBD2
CDR3aa: CASTLGGSLTDTQYF
CDR3nt: TGTGCCAGCACCTTAGGCGGGAGCCTCACAGATACGCAGTATTTT

v_gene: TRBV30
j_gene: TRBJ1-2
abundance: -
d_gene: -
CDR3aa: CASAQGSNGYTF
CDR3nt: TGTGCCTCGGCACAGGGCTCCAATGGCTACACCTTC

v_gene: TRBV2
j_gene: TRBJ1-1
abundance: -
d_gene: -
CDR3aa: CASTSTGTMNTEAFF
CDR3nt: TGTGCCAGCACTTCGACCGGCACCATGAACACTGAAGCTTTCTTT

v_gene: TRBV30
j_gene: TRBJ2-5
abundance: -
d_gene: -
CDR3aa: CAWSTGHQETQYF
CDR3nt: TGTGCCTGGAGTACGGGACACCAAGAGACCCAGTACTTC

v_gene: TRBV3-1/TRBV3-2
j_gene: TRBJ2-1
abundance: -
d_gene: -
CDR3aa: CASSQALRDRGQFF
CDR3nt: TGTGCCAGCAGCCAAGCACTAAGGGATCGGGGGCAGTTCTTC

v_gene: TRBV20-1
j_gene: TRBJ1-2
abundance: -
d_gene: TRBD1
CDR3aa: CSASTGQGPYGYTF
CDR3nt: TGCAGTGCTAGTACGGGACAGGGGCCCTATGGCTACACCTTC

v_gene: TRBV11-3
j_gene: TRBJ2-2
abundance: -
d_gene: -
CDR3aa: CASSLLLFANTGELFF
CDR3nt: TGTGCCAGCAGCTTGTTGTTGTTCGCGAACACCGGGGAGCTGTTTTTT

v_gene: TRBV5-1
j_gene: TRBJ2-1
abundance: -
d_gene: TRBD2
CDR3aa: CASSNLSGRYNEQFF
CDR3nt: TGCGCCAGCAGCAACCTTAGCGGGAGGTACAATGAGCAGTTCTTC

v_gene: TRBV19
j_gene: TRBJ2-1
abundance: -
d_gene: TRBD1
CDR3aa: CASRDSGSFNEQFF
CDR3nt: TGTGCCAGCCGGGACAGTGGTTCTTTCAATGAGCAGTTCTTC

v_gene: TRBV7-9
j_gene: TRBJ1-6
abundance: -
d_gene: -
CDR3aa: CASRHRDPYNSPLHF
CDR3nt: TGTGCCAGCAGGCACAGGGACCCTTATAATTCACCCCTCCACTTT

v_gene: TRBV7-9
j_gene: TRBJ2-7
abundance: few
d_gene: -
CDR3aa: CASSIGPLQYPTYEQYF
CDR3nt: TGTGCCAGCAGCATCGGTCCCCTCCAGTATCCGACCTACGAGCAGTACTTC

v_gene: TRBV3-1/TRBV3-2
j_gene: TRBJ1-2
abundance: -
d_gene: -
CDR3aa: CASSRLEGMGYGYTF
CDR3nt: TGTGCCAGCAGCCGGTTAGAGGGAATGGGTTATGGCTACACCTTC

v_gene: TRBV27
j_gene: TRBJ2-7
abundance: few
d_gene: -
CDR3aa: CASSLFVNSYEQYF
CDR3nt: TGTGCCAGCAGTTTATTTGTCAACTCCTACGAGCAGTACTTC

v_gene: TRBV11-2
j_gene: TRBJ2-7
abundance: -
d_gene: -
CDR3aa: CASSTLFSSYEQYF
CDR3nt: TGTGCCAGCAGCACCCTATTTAGCTCCTACGAGCAGTACTTC

v_gene: TRBV4-1
j_gene: TRBJ1-4
abundance: -
d_gene: TRBD1
CDR3aa: CASSQVMRRGLGEKLFF
CDR3nt: TGCGCCAGCAGCCAAGTTATGCGCAGGGGGCTAGGGGAAAAACTGTTTTTT

v_gene: TRBV29-1
j_gene: TRBJ1-2
abundance: medium-sized
d_gene: TRBD1
CDR3aa: CSVRTGGADYGYTF
CDR3nt: TGCAGCGTGAGGACAGGGGGCGCGGACTATGGCTACACCTTC

v_gene: TRBV12-3/TRBV12-4
j_gene: TRBJ2-3
abundance: -
d_gene: -
CDR3aa: CASALRDTQYF
CDR3nt: TGTGCCAGCGCCTTACGCGATACGCAGTATTTT

v_gene: TRBV6-6
j_gene: TRBJ1-2
abundance: -
d_gene: TRBD1
CDR3aa: CASTYGGRGPGYTF
CDR3nt: TGTGCCAGCACCTACGGGGGCAGGGGGCCTGGCTACACCTTC

v_gene: TRBV3-1/TRBV3-2
j_gene: TRBJ2-3
abundance: few
d_gene: TRBD2
CDR3aa: CASSRASGIKDTQYF
CDR3nt: TGTGCCAGCAGCCGGGCTAGCGGGATAAAGGATACGCAGTATTTT

v_gene: TRBV28
j_gene: TRBJ1-2
abundance: -
d_gene: -
CDR3aa: CASSFRYGYTF
CDR3nt: TGTGCCAGCAGTTTCCGGTATGGCTACACCTTC

v_gene: TRBV29-1
j_gene: TRBJ2-5
abundance: -
d_gene: -
CDR3aa: CSAQWDSETQYF
CDR3nt: TGCAGCGCCCAGTGGGATAGCGAGACCCAGTACTTC

v_gene: TRBV19
j_gene: TRBJ2-7
abundance: -
d_gene: -
CDR3aa: CASTKTGTPYEQYF
CDR3nt: TGTGCCAGTACCAAAACCGGGACTCCTTACGAGCAGTACTTC

v_gene: TRBV7-2
j_gene: TRBJ1-2
abundance: -
d_gene: -
CDR3aa: CASSLVRDWGYTF
CDR3nt: TGTGCCAGCAGCTTAGTGAGGGACTGGGGCTACACCTTC

v_gene: TRBV28
j_gene: TRBJ1-1
abundance: -
d_gene: -
CDR3aa: CAIGRLRNTEAFF
CDR3nt: TGTGCCATAGGAAGGCTCAGGAACACTGAAGCTTTCTTT

v_gene: TRBV10-3
j_gene: TRBJ2-7
abundance: large
d_gene: TRBD1
CDR3aa: CAISESDRGAYEQYF
CDR3nt: TGTGCCATCAGTGAGTCGGACAGGGGAGCTTACGAGCAGTACTTC

v_gene: TRBV12-5
j_gene: TRBJ2-7
abundance: -
d_gene: -
CDR3aa: CASGLGTAMGQYF
CDR3nt: TGTGCTAGTGGTTTGGGGACCGCTATGGGGCAGTACTTC

v_gene: TRBV18
j_gene: TRBJ2-7
abundance: -
d_gene: TRBD1
CDR3aa: CASSQGQANEQYF
CDR3nt: TGTGCCAGCTCACAAGGACAGGCGAACGAGCAGTACTTC

v_gene: TRBV21-1
j_gene: TRBJ2-5
abundance: -
d_gene: -
CDR3aa: CASSKVGRGGETQYF
CDR3nt: TGTGCCAGCAGCAAAGTTGGCAGGGGAGGGGAGACCCAGTACTTC

v_gene: TRBV23-1
j_gene: TRBJ1-2
abundance: -
d_gene: TRBD1
CDR3aa: CASKTGTGFRHGYTF
CDR3nt: TGCGCCAGCAAAACCGGGACAGGGTTCCGCCACGGCTACACCTTC

v_gene: TRBV2
j_gene: TRBJ2-2
abundance: -
d_gene: -
CDR3aa: CASGRVNTGELFF
CDR3nt: TGTGCCAGCGGCCGGGTTAACACCGGGGAGCTGTTTTTT

v_gene: TRBV7-2
j_gene: TRBJ1-2
abundance: -
d_gene: -
CDR3aa: CASSLAPNARGYGYTF
CDR3nt: TGTGCCAGCAGCTTAGCCCCCAATGCTCGGGGCTATGGCTACACCTTC

v_gene: TRBV7-2
j_gene: TRBJ2-3
abundance: -
d_gene: TRBD2
CDR3aa: CASSLAASGGLSTDTQYF
CDR3nt: TGTGCCAGCAGCTTAGCTGCTAGCGGGGGCCTCAGCACAGATACGCAGTATTTT

v_gene: TRBV5-4
j_gene: TRBJ2-5
abundance: -
d_gene: TRBD2
CDR3aa: CASSRPLAGRETQYF
CDR3nt: TGTGCCAGCAGCCGCCCGTTAGCGGGGCGGGAGACCCAGTACTTC

v_gene: TRBV7-7
j_gene: TRBJ2-5
abundance: few
d_gene: -
CDR3aa: CASSFGGRPGETQYF
CDR3nt: TGTGCTAGCAGCTTTGGGGGGCGTCCGGGGGAGACCCAGTACTTC